This TCR beta chain emerged from a study of regulatory T cells in long-lasting Graves disease. The study's findings and limits: Repertoires from persistent disease leaned toward TRBV28, TRBJ1-2 and TRBJ2-5.

This clonotype was seen a handful of times. The antigen is undetermined. Arm-PCR of CDR3 regions and iRepertoire HTBI primers were the basis on which TCR beta libraries were built. In the authors' methods: Samples collectively showed 62 TRBV and some 14 TRBJ segments. One entry per CDR3 protein results from TCRdb running MiXCR on the multiplex PCR reads. TCRdb's processing, not the authors' own work, is the source of the V and J calls. The profile shows about half a million distinct CDR3 sequences, 22% of them singletons. This CDR3 is built from 16 residues. In germline, CDR1 is DFQATT, CDR2 SNEGSKA (reference sequence). Losses at the gene ends were 6 bases for V and 0 bases for J; bases not matched to a gene: 13. Regarding time point: persistent/refractory GD, antithyroid drugs over 5 years with positive TRAb. Scientists built the TCR library using RNA that was extracted from PBMCs. Around 9 milliliters of peripheral blood were drawn into EDTA tubes.

The chain combines TRBV20-1 with TRBJ2-7, with 8 bases matching TRBD2. This clonotype originated in a female donor with Graves disease. The sample in question was peripheral blood mononuclear cells (PBMCs), obtained when the disease was refractory, from a patient treated with antithyroid drugs. The CDR3 region is CSALSPAGGPSYEQYF. CDR3 DNA: TGCAGTGCCCTTTCCCCCGCGGGGGGCCCCTCCTACGAGCAGTACTTC.